This T cell receptor beta chain is from a study of T cell responses to AZD1222 COVID-19 vaccine. Study-level findings and limits: Spike regions recognized by vaccine-associated CD4 TCRs spanned the protein, led by 160-218 and 743-854. Nearly half of spike-specific TCRs reportedly target unmutated variant regions.

A word on this clone: Its antigen is not identified.

The protocol was immunoSEQ multiplex PCR, while the TCRdb copy is restricted to in-frame clones and leaves out a portion. The sample holds approximately 90,000 clones, about 92% seen once. The CDR3 extends over 13 amino acids. Trimming stripped 0 bases from V and 5 bases from J, with 7 bases between. CDR1 and CDR2 from the germline V gene are GTSNPN and SVGIG (reference sequence). The chain combines TRBV30 with TRBJ2-2; the D gene could be TRBD1 or TRBD2 (5 bases each). Sequenced material: peripheral blood, taken on day 0 of AZD1222 vaccination. The clonotype was recovered from an adult in good health. As DNA, the CDR3 is TGTGCCTGGAGTGTGGGACCTACCGGGGAGCTGTTTTTT. This encodes CAWSVGPTGELFF. Full variable domain (rest looked up from reference TRBV30 and TRBJ2-2): SQTIHQWPATLVQPVGSPLSLECTVEGTSNPNLYWYRQAAGRGLQLLFYSVGIGQISSEVPQNLSASRPQDRQFILSSKKLLLSDSGFYLCAWSVGPTGELFFGEGSRLTVL.